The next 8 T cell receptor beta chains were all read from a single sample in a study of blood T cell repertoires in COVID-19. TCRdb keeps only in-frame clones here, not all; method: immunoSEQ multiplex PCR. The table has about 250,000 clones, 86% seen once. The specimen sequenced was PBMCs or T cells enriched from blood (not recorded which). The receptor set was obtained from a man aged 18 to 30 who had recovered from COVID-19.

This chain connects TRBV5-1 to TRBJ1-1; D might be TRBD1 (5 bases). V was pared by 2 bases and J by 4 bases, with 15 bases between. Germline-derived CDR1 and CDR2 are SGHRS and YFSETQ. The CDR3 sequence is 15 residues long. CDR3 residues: CASSLSGRRGTEAFF. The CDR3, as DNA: TGCGCCAGCAGCTTATCGGGACGGAGGGGCACTGAAGCTTTCTTT.

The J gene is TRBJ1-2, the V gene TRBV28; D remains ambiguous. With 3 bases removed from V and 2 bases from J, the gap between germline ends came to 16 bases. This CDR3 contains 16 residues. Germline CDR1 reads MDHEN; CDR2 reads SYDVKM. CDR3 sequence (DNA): TGTGCCAGCAGTTTCGACCCGGCAGGTGGGAACTATGGCTACACCTTC. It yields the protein CASSFDPAGGNYGYTF.

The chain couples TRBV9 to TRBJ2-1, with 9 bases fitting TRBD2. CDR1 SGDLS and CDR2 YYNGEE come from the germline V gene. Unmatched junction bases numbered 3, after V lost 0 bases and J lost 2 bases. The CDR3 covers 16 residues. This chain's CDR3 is CASSVGLAGTYNEQFF. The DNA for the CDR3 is TGTGCCAGCAGCGTAGGCCTAGCGGGGACCTACAATGAGCAGTTCTTC.

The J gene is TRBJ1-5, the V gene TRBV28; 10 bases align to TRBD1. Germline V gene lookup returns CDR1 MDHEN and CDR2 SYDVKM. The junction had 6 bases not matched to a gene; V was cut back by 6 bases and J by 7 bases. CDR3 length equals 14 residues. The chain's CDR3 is CASSPWDRGQPQHF. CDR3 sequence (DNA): TGTGCCAGCAGCCCTTGGGACAGGGGACAGCCCCAGCATTTT.

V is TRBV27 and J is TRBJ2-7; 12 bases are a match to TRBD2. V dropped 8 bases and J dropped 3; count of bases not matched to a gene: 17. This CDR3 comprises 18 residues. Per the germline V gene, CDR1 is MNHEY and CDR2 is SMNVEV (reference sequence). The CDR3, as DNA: TGTGCCAGCGGGCGGACTAGCGGGACCCGGAGCAGGGTCTACGAGCAGTACTTC. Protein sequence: CASGRTSGTRSRVYEQYF.

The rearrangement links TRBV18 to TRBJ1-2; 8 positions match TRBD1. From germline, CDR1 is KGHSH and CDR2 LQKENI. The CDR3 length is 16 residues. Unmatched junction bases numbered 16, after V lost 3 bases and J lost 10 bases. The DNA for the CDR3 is TGTGCCAGCTCACCTCGAGACATAGGACAGGGTGTTTCCTACACCTTC. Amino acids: CASSPRDIGQGVSYTF.

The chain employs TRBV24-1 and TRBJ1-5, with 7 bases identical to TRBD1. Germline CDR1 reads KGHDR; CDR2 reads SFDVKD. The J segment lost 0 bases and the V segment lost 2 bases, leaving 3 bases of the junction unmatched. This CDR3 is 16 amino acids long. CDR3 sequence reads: CATSDSRTGSNQPQHF. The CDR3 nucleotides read TGTGCCACCAGTGATTCCCGGACAGGTAGCAATCAGCCCCAGCATTTT.

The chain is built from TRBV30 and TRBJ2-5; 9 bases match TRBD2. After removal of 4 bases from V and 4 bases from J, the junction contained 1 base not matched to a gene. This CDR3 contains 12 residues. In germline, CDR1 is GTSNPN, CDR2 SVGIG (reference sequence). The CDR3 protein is CAWTSGAETQYF. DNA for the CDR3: TGTGCCTGGACTAGCGGGGCAGAGACCCAGTACTTC.